This T cell receptor beta chain is from a study of cytomegalovirus exposure and HLA in healthy donors. With 60 Vbeta and 13 Jbeta primers, the PCR was carried out. This table comes from immunoSEQ multiplex PCR, and its TCRdb copy is limited to in-frame clones, with some not included. Of under 200,000 clones listed, roughly 85% are singletons. Trimming took 5 bases from V and 0 from J, leaving 13 bases between them. Per the germline V gene, CDR1 is SGHTA and CDR2 is FQGNSA. The CDR3 sequence is 16 residues long. The sequenced sample was PBMCs. The clonotype originates from a man aged 25 to 40 in good health and CMV-seronegative. The chain combines TRBV7-2 with TRBJ2-2; a possible D gene is TRBD1 (6 bases). CDR3 nucleotide sequence: TGTGCCAGCAGCCCTAGGGGGACCTCGAACACCGGGGAGCTGTTTTTT. Amino acids: CASSPRGTSNTGELFF.